This TCR beta chain comes out of a study of blood T cell repertoires in COVID-19. Study details: Samples came from the United States, Italy and Spain, spanning acute and convalescent COVID-19.

In its sample, this clone was seen a few times. In the original analysis: By means of reference gene primer amplification, nucleated cell counts were estimated. The data were produced by immunoSEQ multiplex PCR, yet TCRdb's version contains in-frame clones alone and is incomplete. D and trimming come from the DNA, and the V and J calls and clone size come from that table. The sample lists 250,000 to 350,000 clones; around 85% were seen once. J was trimmed by 0 bases and V by 0 bases; bases with no gene match: 10. The CDR3 consists of 21 residues. Germline V gives CDR1 SNHLY, CDR2 FYNNEI. The J gene is TRBJ2-2, the V gene TRBV2; 13 bases map to TRBD2. The sample comprised peripheral blood. The receptor's source is a woman between 50 and 59 years old with active or convalescent COVID-19. Here the CDR3 DNA reads TGTGCCAGCAGTGAAGCTGATACTAGCGGGAGGGCCTACACGAACACCGGGGAGCTGTTTTTT. This codes for CASSEADTSGRAYTNTGELFF.